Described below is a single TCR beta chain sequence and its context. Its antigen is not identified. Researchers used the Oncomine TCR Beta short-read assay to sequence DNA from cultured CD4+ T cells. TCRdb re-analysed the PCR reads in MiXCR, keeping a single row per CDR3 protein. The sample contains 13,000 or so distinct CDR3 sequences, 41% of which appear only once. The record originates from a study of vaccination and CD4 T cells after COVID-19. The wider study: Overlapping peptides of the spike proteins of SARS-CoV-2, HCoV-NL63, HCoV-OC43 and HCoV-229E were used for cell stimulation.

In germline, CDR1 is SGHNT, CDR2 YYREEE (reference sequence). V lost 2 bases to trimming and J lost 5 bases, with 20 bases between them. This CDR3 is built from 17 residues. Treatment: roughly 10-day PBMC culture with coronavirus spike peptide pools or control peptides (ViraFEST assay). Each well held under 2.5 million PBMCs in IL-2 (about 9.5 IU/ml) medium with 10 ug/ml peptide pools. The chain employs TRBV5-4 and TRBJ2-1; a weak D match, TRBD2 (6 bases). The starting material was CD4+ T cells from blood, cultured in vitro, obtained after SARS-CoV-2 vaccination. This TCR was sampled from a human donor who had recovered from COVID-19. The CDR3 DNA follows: TGTGCCAGCAGCTTTGGGGTTGGGGGGAGGCGGGACAATGAGCAGTTCTTC. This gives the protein CASSFGVGGRRDNEQFF.